Below, 3 T cell receptor beta chains from the same sample are listed, as sequenced in a study of T cell responses to AZD1222 COVID-19 vaccine. Assay: immunoSEQ multiplex PCR; the TCRdb copy retains only in-frame clones and omits some. The sample yields 75,000 to 100,000 clones, roughly 92% seen once. This sample comprised peripheral blood, obtained on day 0 of AZD1222 vaccination. These receptors were obtained from an adult in good health.

Comment on this clone: At one of its ends the junction is not consistent with the germline gene, which may arise from a read error. The chain uses TRBV7-2 and TRBJ2-1; D may be TRBD1 or TRBD2 (6 bases each). The CDR3 consists of 12 residues. The germline V gene has CDR1 SGHTA and CDR2 FQGNSA. The CDR3 sequence is CASSLEEGVALF. For the CDR3, the DNA is TGTGCCAGCAGCTTAGAGGAGGGGGTAGCCCTCTTC. The full variable domain, completed using reference TRBV7-2 and TRBJ2-1, is GAGVSQSPSNKVTEKGKDVELRCDPISGHTALYWYRQSLGQGLEFLIYFQGNSAPDKSGLPSDRFSAERTGGSVSTLTIQRTQQEDSAVYLCASSLEEGVALFGPGTRLTVL.

A single count supports this clone. This CDR3 reads CASRPGRPEKLFF. The CDR3 DNA reads TGTGCCAGCAGACCGGGACGGCCCGAAAAACTGTTTTTT. This chain links TRBV6-1 with TRBJ1-4; D is possibly TRBD1 (5 bases). CDR3 size: 13 residues. The V end was cut by 6 bases, the J end by 8 bases, with 13 bases between. Germline CDR1 and CDR2: MNHNS and SASEGT.

The chain employs TRBV4-2 and TRBJ1-5; 10 bases line up with TRBD1. The V gene's germline CDR1 is LGHNA and CDR2 YNFKEQ. After removal of 5 bases from V and 0 bases from J, the junction contained 4 bases not matched to a gene. The CDR3 has 16 amino acids. The CDR3 region is CASSVDRGLSNQPQHF. In nucleotides, the CDR3 is TGTGCCAGCAGCGTCGACAGGGGGCTTAGCAATCAGCCCCAGCATTTT.